This T cell receptor (beta chain) was sequenced during a study of vaccination and CD4 T cells after COVID-19. Germline assignment: CDR1 SGHVS and CDR2 FQNEAQ. The V and J ends lost 5 bases and 1 base, in that order; junction bases with no gene match: 6. The CDR3 sequence is 16 residues long. Sequenced with the Oncomine TCR Beta short-read assay was DNA taken from cultured CD4+ T cells. MiXCR was run by TCRdb on the PCR reads, yielding one entry per CDR3 protein. The data show 20,000 to 25,000 distinct CDR3 sequences, approximately 48% seen once. Study-wide points: There was no significant change from 21 to 38 median reactive clonotypes.

Treatment of the sample: approximately nine-day PBMC culture with coronavirus spike peptide pools or control peptides (ViraFEST assay). Worth noting for this clonotype: What it recognizes is unknown.

This clonotype was obtained from a human donor who had recovered from COVID-19. J is TRBJ1-1 and V is TRBV7-8; 11 bases are a match to TRBD1. Sequencing used CD4+ T cells from blood, cultured in vitro. The DNA for the CDR3 is TGTGCCAGCAGCAAACGGGACAGGGGGTCGAACACTGAAGCTTTCTTT. This translates into CASSKRDRGSNTEAFF.